This TCR beta chain is from a study of cytomegalovirus exposure and HLA in healthy donors. As for the study in general: The Caucasian-associated ancestry cluster held around four fifths of 398 genotyped donors. Study-wide results and limits: An analysis that was carried out later associated 15,000 to 20,000 TCR beta sequences with HLA alleles at 0.05 false discovery rate.

Regarding donors, all were healthy bone marrow donors. PCR amplification relied on 60 Vbeta primers (plus 13 Jbeta primers). The protocol was immunoSEQ multiplex PCR, while the TCRdb copy is restricted to in-frame clones and leaves out a portion. The repertoire holds some 52,000 clones, with about three quarters as singletons. For this clone: Its antigen is unknown.

Trimming cost V 6 bases and J 4 bases, with 31 bases left between them. There are 18 residues in the CDR3. Germline V gene sequence: CDR1 SQVTM, CDR2 ANQGSEA. Sequenced: PBMCs. The chain employs TRBV29-1 and TRBJ2-7; possible D gene TRBD1, 9 bases. The clonotype comes from a young man in good health and CMV-seronegative. This chain's CDR3 is CSVPGRGQGLTGGYEQYF. CDR3 sequence (DNA): TGCAGCGTGCCAGGCAGAGGACAGGGGTTAACGGGAGGGTACGAGCAGTACTTC.